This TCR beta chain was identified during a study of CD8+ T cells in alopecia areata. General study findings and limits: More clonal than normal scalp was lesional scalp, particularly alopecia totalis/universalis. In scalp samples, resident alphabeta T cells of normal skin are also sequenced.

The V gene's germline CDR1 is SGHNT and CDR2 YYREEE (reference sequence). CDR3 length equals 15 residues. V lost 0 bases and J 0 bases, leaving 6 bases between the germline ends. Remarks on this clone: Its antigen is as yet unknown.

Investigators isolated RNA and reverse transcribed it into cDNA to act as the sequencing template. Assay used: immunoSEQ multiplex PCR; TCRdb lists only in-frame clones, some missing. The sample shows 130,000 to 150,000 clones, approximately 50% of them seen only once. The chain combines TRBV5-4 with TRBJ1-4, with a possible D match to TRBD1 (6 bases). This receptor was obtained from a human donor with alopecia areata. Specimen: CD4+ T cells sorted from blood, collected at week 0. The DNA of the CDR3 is TGTGCCAGCAGCTTGGGGACAGCAACTAATGAAAAACTGTTTTTT. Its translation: CASSLGTATNEKLFF.